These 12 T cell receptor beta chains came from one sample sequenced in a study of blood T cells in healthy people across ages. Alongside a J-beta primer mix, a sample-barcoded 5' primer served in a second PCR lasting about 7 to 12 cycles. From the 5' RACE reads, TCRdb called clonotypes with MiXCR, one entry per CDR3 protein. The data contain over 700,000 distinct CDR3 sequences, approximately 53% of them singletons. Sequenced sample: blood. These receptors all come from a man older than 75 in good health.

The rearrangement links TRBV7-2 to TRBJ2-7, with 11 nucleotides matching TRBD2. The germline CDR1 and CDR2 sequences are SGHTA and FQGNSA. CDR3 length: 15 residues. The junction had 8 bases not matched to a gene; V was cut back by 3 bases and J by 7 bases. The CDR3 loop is CASSFIAGGGNEQYF. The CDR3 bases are TGTGCCAGCAGCTTCATAGCGGGAGGGGGTAATGAGCAGTACTTC.

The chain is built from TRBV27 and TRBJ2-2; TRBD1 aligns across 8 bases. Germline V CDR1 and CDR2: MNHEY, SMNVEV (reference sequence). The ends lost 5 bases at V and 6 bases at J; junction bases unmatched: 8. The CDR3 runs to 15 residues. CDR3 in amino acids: CASSADRVAAGELFF. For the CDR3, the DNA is TGTGCCAGCAGTGCGGACAGGGTAGCAGCCGGGGAGCTGTTTTTT.

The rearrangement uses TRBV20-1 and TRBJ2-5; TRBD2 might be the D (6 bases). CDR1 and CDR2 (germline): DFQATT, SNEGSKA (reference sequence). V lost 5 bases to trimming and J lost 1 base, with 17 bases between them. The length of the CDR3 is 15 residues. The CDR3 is CSAPLALEIQETQYF. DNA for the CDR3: TGCAGTGCTCCACTAGCCCTCGAAATCCAAGAGACCCAGTACTTC.

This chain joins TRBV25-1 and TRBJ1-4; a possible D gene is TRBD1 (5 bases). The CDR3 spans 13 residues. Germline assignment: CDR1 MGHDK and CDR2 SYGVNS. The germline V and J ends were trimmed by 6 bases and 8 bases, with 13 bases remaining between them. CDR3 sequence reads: CASRTEREEKLFF. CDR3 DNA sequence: TGTGCCAGCAGGACAGAAAGAGAAGAAAAACTGTTTTTT. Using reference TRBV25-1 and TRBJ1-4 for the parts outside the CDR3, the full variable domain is EADIYQTPRYLVIGTGKKITLECSQTMGHDKMYWYQQDPGMELHLIHYSYGVNSTEKGDLSSESTVSRIRTEHFPLTLESARPSHTSQYLCASRTEREEKLFFGSGTQLSVL.

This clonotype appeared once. The CDR3 bases are TGTGCCAGCAGCTTGTCCAGTGGGGATGAGCAGTTCTTC. Protein: CASSLSSGDEQFF. The chain links TRBV5-4 to TRBJ2-1, with unresolved D. V was shortened by 1 base and J by 8 bases, with 10 bases between the two germline ends. This CDR3 region has 13 residues. The germline V gene encodes CDR1 SGHNT and CDR2 YYREEE (reference sequence). The full variable domain, in which reference TRBV5-4 and TRBJ2-1 provide the parts outside the CDR3, is ETGVTQSPTHLIKTRGQQVTLRCSSQSGHNTVSWYQQALGQGPQFIFQYYREEENGRGNFPPRFSGLQFPNYSSELNVNALELDDSALYLCASSLSSGDEQFFGPGTRLTVL.

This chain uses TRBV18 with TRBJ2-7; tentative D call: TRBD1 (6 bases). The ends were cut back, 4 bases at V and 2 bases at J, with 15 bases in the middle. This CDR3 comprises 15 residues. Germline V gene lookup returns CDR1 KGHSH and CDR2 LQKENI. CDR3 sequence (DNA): TGTGCCAGCTCACTCGCAAGGGGGTACCCCTACGAGCAGTACTTC. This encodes CASSLARGYPYEQYF.

DNA of the CDR3: TGTGCCAGCAGTGCTTCGGGAGTGGGCACAGATACGCAGTATTTT. Translated, it gives CASSASGVGTDTQYF. The V call is TRBV2, the J call TRBJ2-3, with D possibly TRBD2 on 6 matching bases. The ends were cut back, 4 bases at V and 1 base at J, with 12 bases in the middle. CDR1 SNHLY and CDR2 FYNNEI come from the germline V gene. This CDR3 is built from 15 residues.

For the CDR3, the DNA is TGTGCCAGCAGTTCGACAGGGGAAGGCGGGGAGCTGTTTTTT. Its protein product is CASSSTGEGGELFF. The chain has TRBV28 and TRBJ2-2; TRBD1 aligns across 8 bases. V dropped 4 bases and J dropped 7; count of bases not matched to a gene: 5. Germline assignment: CDR1 MDHEN and CDR2 SYDVKM. This CDR3 has 14 residues.

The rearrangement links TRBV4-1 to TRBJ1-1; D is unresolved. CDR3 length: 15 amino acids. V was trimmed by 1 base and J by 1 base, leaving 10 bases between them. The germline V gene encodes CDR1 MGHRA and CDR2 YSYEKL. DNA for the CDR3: TGCGCCAGCAGCCAAGTTGTGAAAGGGAACACTGAAGCTTTCTTT. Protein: CASSQVVKGNTEAFF.

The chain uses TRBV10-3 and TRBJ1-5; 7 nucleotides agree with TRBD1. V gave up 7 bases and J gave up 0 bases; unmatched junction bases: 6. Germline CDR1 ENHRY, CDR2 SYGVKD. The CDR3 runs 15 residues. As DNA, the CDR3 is TGTGCCATCAAAGGCGGACAGGATAGCAATCAGCCCCAGCATTTT. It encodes CAIKGGQDSNQPQHF.

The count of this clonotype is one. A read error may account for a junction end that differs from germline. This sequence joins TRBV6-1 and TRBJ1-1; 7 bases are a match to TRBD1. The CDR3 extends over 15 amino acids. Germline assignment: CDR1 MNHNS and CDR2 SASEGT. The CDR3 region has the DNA TGTGCCAGCAGCGGCCTGGGACAGATGAACGCTGAAGCTTTCTTT. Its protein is CASSGLGQMNAEAFF.

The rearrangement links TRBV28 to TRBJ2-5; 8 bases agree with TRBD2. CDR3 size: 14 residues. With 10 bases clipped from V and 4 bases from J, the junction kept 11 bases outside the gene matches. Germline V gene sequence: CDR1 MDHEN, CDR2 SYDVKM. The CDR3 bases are TGTGCCACTGGAACCGGGACTAGAGGAGAGACCCAGTACTTC. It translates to CATGTGTRGETQYF.